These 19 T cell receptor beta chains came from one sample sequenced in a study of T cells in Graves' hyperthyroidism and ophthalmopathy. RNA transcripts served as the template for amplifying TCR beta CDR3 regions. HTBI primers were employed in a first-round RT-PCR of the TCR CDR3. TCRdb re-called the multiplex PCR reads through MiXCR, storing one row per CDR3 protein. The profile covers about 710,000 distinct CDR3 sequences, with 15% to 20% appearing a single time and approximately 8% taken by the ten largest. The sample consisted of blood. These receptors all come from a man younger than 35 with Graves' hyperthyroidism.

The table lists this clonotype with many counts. The CDR3 loop reads CASRSGGQETQYF. In DNA, the CDR3 is TGTGCCAGCAGGTCCGGGGGCCAAGAGACCCAGTACTTC. This sequence joins TRBV6-1 and TRBJ2-5; the D gene is possibly TRBD2 (6 bases). CDR1 and CDR2 (germline): MNHNS, SASEGT. The CDR3 extends over 13 amino acids. Trimming left V 6 bases short and J 1 base short, with 9 bases between.

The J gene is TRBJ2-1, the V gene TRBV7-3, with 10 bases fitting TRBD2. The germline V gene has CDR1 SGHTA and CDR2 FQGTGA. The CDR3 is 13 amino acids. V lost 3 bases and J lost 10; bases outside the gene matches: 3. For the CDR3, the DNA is TGTGCCAGCAGCTTCGAGCGGGAGGGCGAGCAGTTCTTC. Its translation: CASSFEREGEQFF.

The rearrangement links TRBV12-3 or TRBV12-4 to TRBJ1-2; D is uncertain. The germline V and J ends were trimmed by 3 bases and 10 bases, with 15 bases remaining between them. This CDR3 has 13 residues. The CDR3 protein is CASSFGLHADYTF. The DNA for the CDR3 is TGTGCCAGCAGTTTTGGCCTCCATGCGGACTACACCTTC.

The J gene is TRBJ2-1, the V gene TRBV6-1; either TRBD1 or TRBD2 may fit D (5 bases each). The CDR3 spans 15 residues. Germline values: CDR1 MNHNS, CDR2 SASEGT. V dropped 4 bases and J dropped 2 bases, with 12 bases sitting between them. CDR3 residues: CASSGGYPPYNEQFF. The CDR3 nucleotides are TGTGCCAGCAGTGGGGGGTACCCCCCCTACAATGAGCAGTTCTTC.

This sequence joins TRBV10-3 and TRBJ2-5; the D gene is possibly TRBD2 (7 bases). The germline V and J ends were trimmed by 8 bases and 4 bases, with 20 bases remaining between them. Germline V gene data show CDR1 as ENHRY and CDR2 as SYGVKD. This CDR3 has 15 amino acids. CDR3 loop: CAIGGGSPAVETQYF. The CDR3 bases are TGTGCCATCGGGGGGGGCTCTCCAGCGGTAGAGACCCAGTACTTC.

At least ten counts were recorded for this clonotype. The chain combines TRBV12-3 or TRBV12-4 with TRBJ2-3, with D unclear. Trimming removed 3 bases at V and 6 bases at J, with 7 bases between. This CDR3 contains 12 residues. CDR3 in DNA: TGTGCCAGCAGTTTCGGGTGGGATACGCAGTATTTT. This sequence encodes CASSFGWDTQYF.

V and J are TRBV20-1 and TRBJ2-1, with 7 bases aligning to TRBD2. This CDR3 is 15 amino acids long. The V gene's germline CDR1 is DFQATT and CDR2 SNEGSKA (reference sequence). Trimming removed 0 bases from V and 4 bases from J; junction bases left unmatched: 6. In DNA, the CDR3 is TGCAGTGCTAGAGACCTAGCGGCCACATACAATGAGCAGTTCTTC. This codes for CSARDLAATYNEQFF.

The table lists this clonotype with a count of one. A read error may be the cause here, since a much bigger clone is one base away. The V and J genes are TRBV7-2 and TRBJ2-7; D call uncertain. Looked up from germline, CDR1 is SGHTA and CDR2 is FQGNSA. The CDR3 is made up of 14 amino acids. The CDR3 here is CASSQTWQNYEQCF. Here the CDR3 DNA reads TGTGCCAGCAGCCAGACCTGGCAGAACTACGAGCAGTGCTTC.

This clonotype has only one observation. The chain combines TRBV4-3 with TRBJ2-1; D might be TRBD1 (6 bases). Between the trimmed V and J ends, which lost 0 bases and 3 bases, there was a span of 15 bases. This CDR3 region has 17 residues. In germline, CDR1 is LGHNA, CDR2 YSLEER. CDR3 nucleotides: TGCGCCAGCAGCCAAGATCGAGGGGGATTATTCTACAATGAGCAGTTCTTC. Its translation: CASSQDRGGLFYNEQFF.

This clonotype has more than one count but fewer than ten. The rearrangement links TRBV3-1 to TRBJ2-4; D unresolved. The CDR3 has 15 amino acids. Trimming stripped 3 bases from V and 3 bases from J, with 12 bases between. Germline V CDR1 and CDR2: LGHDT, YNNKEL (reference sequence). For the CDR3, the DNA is TGTGCCAGCAGCCAGGCAGGAGTCGGCAAAAACATTCAGTACTTC. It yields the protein CASSQAGVGKNIQYF.

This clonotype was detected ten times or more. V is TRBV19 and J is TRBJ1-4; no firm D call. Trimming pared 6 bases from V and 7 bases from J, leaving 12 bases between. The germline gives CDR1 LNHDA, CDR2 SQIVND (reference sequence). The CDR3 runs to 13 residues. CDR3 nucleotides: TGTGCCAGTAGGACCCTGGGTGGTGAAAAACTGTTTTTT. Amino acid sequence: CASRTLGGEKLFF.

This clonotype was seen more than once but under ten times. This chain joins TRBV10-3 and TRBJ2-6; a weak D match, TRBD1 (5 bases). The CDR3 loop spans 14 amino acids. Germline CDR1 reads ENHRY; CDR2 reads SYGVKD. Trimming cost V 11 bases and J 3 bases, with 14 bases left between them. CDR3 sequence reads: CAPRKGRGANVLTF. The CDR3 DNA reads TGTGCCCCGAGGAAGGGGCGTGGGGCCAACGTCCTGACTTTC.

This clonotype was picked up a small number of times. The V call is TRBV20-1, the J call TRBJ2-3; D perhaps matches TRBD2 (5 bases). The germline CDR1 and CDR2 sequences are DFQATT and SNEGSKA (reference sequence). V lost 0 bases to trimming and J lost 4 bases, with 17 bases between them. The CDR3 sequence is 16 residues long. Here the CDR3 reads CSARDSRASGPDTQYF. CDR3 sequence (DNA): TGCAGTGCTAGAGATTCGAGGGCTTCTGGGCCAGATACGCAGTATTTT.

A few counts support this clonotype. The CDR3 region is CAWRYRGRGTGELFF. The CDR3, as DNA: TGTGCCTGGAGATACAGGGGGCGCGGAACCGGGGAGCTGTTTTTT. This chain joins TRBV30 and TRBJ2-2; 9 bases map to TRBD1. Unmatched junction bases numbered 7, after V lost 3 bases and J lost 5 bases. The CDR3 has 15 residues. CDR1 is GTSNPN and CDR2 is SVGIG in the germline V gene (reference sequence).

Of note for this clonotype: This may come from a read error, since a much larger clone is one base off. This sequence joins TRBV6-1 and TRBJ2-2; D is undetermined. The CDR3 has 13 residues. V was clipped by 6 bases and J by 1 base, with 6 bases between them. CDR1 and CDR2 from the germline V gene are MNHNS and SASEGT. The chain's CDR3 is CASRGKNTGELFF. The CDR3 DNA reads TGTGCCAGCAGGGGAAAGAACACCGGGGAGCTGTTTTTT.

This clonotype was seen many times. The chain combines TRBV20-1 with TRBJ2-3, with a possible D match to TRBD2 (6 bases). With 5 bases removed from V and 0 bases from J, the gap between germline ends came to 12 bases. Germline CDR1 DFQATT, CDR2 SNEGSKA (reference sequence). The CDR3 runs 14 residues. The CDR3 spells CSAPTGTSTDTQYF. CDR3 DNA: TGCAGTGCTCCAACCGGGACTAGCACAGATACGCAGTATTTT.

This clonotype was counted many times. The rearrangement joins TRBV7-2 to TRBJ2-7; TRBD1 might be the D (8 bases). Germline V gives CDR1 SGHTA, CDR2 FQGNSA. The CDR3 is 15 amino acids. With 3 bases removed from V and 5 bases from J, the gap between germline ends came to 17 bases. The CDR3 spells CASSFIQGAGDEQYF. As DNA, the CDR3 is TGTGCCAGCAGCTTCATTCAGGGGGCGGGGGACGAGCAGTACTTC. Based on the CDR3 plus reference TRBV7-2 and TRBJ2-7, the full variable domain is GAGVSQSPSNKVTEKGKDVELRCDPISGHTALYWYRQSLGQGLEFLIYFQGNSAPDKSGLPSDRFSAERTGGSVSTLTIQRTQQEDSAVYLCASSFIQGAGDEQYFGPGTRLTVT.

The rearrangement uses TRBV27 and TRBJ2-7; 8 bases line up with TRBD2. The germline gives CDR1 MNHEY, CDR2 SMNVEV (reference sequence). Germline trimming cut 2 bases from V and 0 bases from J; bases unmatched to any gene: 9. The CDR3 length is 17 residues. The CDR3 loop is CASSLLPPREVSYEQYF. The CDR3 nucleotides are TGTGCCAGCAGTTTACTCCCCCCGCGGGAGGTCTCCTACGAGCAGTACTTC.

The CDR3 protein is CASPTDREWWRANEKLFF. CDR3 DNA sequence: TGTGCCAGCCCAACAGACAGGGAATGGTGGCGGGCTAATGAAAAACTGTTTTTT. The V and J genes are TRBV18 and TRBJ1-4; 7 positions match TRBD1. Germline CDR1 reads KGHSH; CDR2 reads LQKENI. After removal of 8 bases from V and 3 bases from J, the junction contained 18 bases not matched to a gene. The CDR3 has 18 residues.